This TCR beta chain emerged from a study of CD8+ T cells in alopecia areata. Findings and caveats of the study: TCR sharing was clearer in mice than between patients, perhaps partly owing to patient HLA diversity. Persistence during tofacitinib was seen for many expanded lesional clones in scalp and blood. Sequence data from scalp samples additionally include resident alphabeta T cells of normal skin.

V dropped 8 bases and J dropped 1 base, with 19 bases sitting between them. The CDR3 has 15 amino acids. CDR1 is SQVTM, CDR2 ANQGSEA, per germline. Reverse transcribed after extraction, RNA yielded cDNA as the sequencing template. Assay: immunoSEQ multiplex PCR; the TCRdb copy retains only in-frame clones and omits some. Of approximately 140,000 clones listed, roughly 82% are singletons. The treatment: oral pan-JAK inhibitor, 5-10 mg twice daily. Alopecia areata patients gave lesional scalp punch biopsies and peripheral blood samples. This clone was seen a handful of times. Its target is unknown. This clonotype originated in a human donor with alopecia areata. The chain is built from TRBV29-1 and TRBJ2-3, with D maybe TRBD2 (6 bases). The sequences come from CD8+ T cells sorted from blood, collected at week 4, from a patient treated with tofacitinib. The DNA for the CDR3 is TGCAGCTCTTCAGGAGGGGTAGACCGCACAGATACGCAGTATTTT. Amino acid sequence: CSSSGGVDRTDTQYF.